Listed here are 12 T cell receptor beta chains from one sample, sequenced in a study of shared clonotypes between healthy human individuals. Assay used: immunoSEQ multiplex PCR; TCRdb lists only in-frame clones, some missing. The sample yields about a million clones, 60% to 85% seen once. The sequenced sample consisted of memory CD4+ T cells from PBMCs. The subset denotes: CD45RA-negative fraction. Receptors originate from a man between 18 and 35 years old in good health. Some clones in this sample may be carry-over from other donors' samples.

The gene calls are TRBV28 and TRBJ2-7; D could derive from TRBD1 or TRBD2 (5 bases each). The CDR3 loop spans 12 amino acids. Germline CDR1 is MDHEN and CDR2 is SYDVKM. Trimming took off 6 bases at V and 4 bases at J, with 10 bases between the two ends. The CDR3 sequence is CASSFREYEQYF. The CDR3 DNA is TGTGCCAGCAGCTTCAGGGAGTACGAGCAGTACTTC.

The chain joins TRBV5-1 to TRBJ2-3, with D uncertain. CDR1 and CDR2 (germline): SGHRS, YFSETQ. Trimming left V 0 bases short and J 2 bases short, with 7 bases between. The CDR3 runs 14 residues. The CDR3 nucleotides are TGCGCCAGCAGCTTGGAGAGGTCCACAGATACGCAGTATTTT. Amino acids: CASSLERSTDTQYF.

This clone was seen a handful of times. The chain carries TRBV5-1 and TRBJ2-6; tentatively, D is TRBD1 (5 bases). Germline CDR1 SGHRS, CDR2 YFSETQ. The length of the CDR3 is 15 residues. V lost 3 bases to trimming and J lost 2 bases, with 9 bases between them. In DNA, the CDR3 is TGCGCCAGCAGCTCGTCAGGGCCTGGGGCCAACGTCCTGACTTTC. Translating gives CASSSSGPGANVLTF.

This clone was recorded a few times. The chain combines TRBV2 with TRBJ2-4, with 10 bases fitting TRBD1. Germline values: CDR1 SNHLY, CDR2 FYNNEI. CDR3 length equals 18 residues. J was trimmed by 0 bases and V by 5 bases; bases with no gene match: 10. In nucleotides, the CDR3 is TGTGCCAGCAGTCCGGGACAGGGGTCCTCACTAGCCAAAAACATTCAGTACTTC. Protein product: CASSPGQGSSLAKNIQYF.

The genes are TRBV18 and TRBJ2-7; D is unclear. CDR1 and CDR2 from the germline V gene are KGHSH and LQKENI. The CDR3 length is 13 residues. Trimming left V 2 bases short and J 2 bases short, with 7 bases between. DNA for the CDR3: TGTGCCAGCTCACCAGGGCCTACCTACGAGCAGTACTTC. Its protein is CASSPGPTYEQYF. Supplemented by reference TRBV18 and TRBJ2-7, the full variable domain reads NAGVMQNPRHLVRRRGQEARLRCSPMKGHSHVYWYRQLPEEGLKFMVYLQKENIIDESGMPKERFSAEFPKEGPSILRIQQVVRGDSAAYFCASSPGPTYEQYFGPGTRLTVT.

As DNA, the CDR3 is TGTGCCAGCAGCCGGGAGTGGGACTGGCAGTACTTC. This translates into CASSREWDWQYF. J is TRBJ2-7 and V is TRBV7-9; weak D call: TRBD2 (6 bases). Per germline, CDR1 SEHNR and CDR2 FQNEAQ (reference sequence). The CDR3 runs to 12 residues. Trimming pared 5 bases from V and 9 bases from J, leaving 14 bases between.

The rearrangement links TRBV4-3 to TRBJ2-1, with D unclear. With 0 bases removed from V and 0 bases from J, the gap between germline ends came to 9 bases. Germline lookup yields CDR1 LGHNA and CDR2 YSLEER. The CDR3 extends over 16 amino acids. The CDR3 sequence: CASSQEAPSSYNEQFF. The CDR3, as DNA: TGCGCCAGCAGCCAAGAAGCACCAAGCTCCTACAATGAGCAGTTCTTC.

CDR3 DNA sequence: TGTGCCAGCAGCGAGACTTACCCGGGAGTCACCGGGGAGCTGTTTTTT. Translation gives CASSETYPGVTGELFF. The rearrangement joins TRBV6-4 to TRBJ2-2, with D possibly TRBD2 on 6 matching bases. Germline V CDR1 and CDR2: MRHNA, SNTAGT. This CDR3 has 16 amino acids. V was shortened by 6 bases and J by 4 bases, with 18 bases between the two germline ends.

This clone was counted only a few times. Other DNA sequences in the sample encode the same CDR3. The chain links TRBV18 to TRBJ2-1; D gene ambiguous. V was shortened by 6 bases and J by 5 bases, with 5 bases between the two germline ends. CDR1 is KGHSH and CDR2 is LQKENI in the germline V gene. The CDR3 sequence is 11 residues long. CDR3 DNA sequence: TGTGCCAGCTCGCCCAACAATGAGCAGTTCTTC. It translates to CASSPNNEQFF.

The chain couples TRBV14 to TRBJ1-3; D gene unclear. The germline CDR1 and CDR2 sequences are SGHDN and FVKESK. Trimming stripped 4 bases from V and 4 bases from J, with 11 bases between. The length of the CDR3 is 14 residues. CDR3 in amino acids: CASSPTLSGNTIYF. The CDR3 DNA is TGTGCCAGCAGCCCTACACTATCCGGAAACACCATATATTTT.

This chain uses TRBV13 with TRBJ2-2; TRBD2 agrees at 7 bases. CDR1 and CDR2 (germline): PRHDT, FYEKMQ (reference sequence). V was clipped by 7 bases and J by 5 bases; unmatched bases: 13. The CDR3 has 16 amino acids. CDR3: CASTHRAGVWTGELFF. CDR3 in DNA: TGTGCCAGCACCCACCGCGCGGGAGTATGGACCGGGGAGCTGTTTTTT.

This chain uses TRBV6-5 with TRBJ2-7; D tentatively fits TRBD1 or TRBD2 (5 bases each). The CDR3 has 15 amino acids. CDR1 and CDR2 from the germline V gene are MNHEY and SVGAGI. V lost 4 bases and J lost 0, with 13 bases in between. The CDR3 region is CASSFTGRISYEQYF. The DNA of the CDR3 is TGTGCCAGCAGTTTCACGGGACGGATCTCCTACGAGCAGTACTTC.